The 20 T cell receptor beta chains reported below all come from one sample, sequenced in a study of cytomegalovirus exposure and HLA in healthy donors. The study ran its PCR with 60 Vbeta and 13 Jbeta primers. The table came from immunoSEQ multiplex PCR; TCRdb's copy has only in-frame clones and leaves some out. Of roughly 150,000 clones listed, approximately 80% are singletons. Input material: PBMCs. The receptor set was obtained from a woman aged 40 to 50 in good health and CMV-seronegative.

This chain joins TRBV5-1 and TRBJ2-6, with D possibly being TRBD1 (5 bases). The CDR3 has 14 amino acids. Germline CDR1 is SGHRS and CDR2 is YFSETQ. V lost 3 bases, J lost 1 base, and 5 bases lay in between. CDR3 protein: CASSWTSGANVLTF. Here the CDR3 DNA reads TGCGCCAGCAGCTGGACATCTGGGGCCAACGTCCTGACTTTC. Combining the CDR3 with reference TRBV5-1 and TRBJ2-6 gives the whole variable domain KAGVTQTPRYLIKTRGQQVTLSCSPISGHRSVSWYQQTPGQGLQFLFEYFSETQRNKGNFPGRFSGRQFSNSRSEMNVSTLELGDSALYLCASSWTSGANVLTFGAGSRLTVL.

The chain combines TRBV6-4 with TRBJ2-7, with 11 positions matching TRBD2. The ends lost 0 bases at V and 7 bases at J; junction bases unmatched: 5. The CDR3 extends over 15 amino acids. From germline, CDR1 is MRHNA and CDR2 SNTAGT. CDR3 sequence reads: CASSDSTSGSVEQYF. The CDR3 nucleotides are TGTGCCAGCAGTGACTCAACTAGCGGGAGTGTAGAGCAGTACTTC.

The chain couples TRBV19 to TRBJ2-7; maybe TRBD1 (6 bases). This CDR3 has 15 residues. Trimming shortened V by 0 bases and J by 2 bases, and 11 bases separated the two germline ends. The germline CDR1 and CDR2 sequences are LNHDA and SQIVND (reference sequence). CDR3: CASSIERGMTYEQYF. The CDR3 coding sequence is TGTGCCAGTAGTATAGAGAGGGGGATGACCTACGAGCAGTACTTC.

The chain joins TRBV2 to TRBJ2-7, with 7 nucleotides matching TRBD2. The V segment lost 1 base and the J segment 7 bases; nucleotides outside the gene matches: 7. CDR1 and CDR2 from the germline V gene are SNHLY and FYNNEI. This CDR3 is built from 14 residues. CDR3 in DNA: TGTGCCAGCAGTGAAGAAGCGGGACTTCGGGAGCAGTACTTC. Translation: CASSEEAGLREQYF.

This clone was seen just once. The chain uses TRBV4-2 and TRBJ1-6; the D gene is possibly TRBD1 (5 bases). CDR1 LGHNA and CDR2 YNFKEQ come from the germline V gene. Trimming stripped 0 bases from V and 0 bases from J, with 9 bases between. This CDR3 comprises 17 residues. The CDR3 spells CASSQEGGSSYNSPLHF. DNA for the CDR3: TGTGCCAGCAGCCAAGAGGGGGGGAGCTCCTATAATTCACCCCTCCACTTT.

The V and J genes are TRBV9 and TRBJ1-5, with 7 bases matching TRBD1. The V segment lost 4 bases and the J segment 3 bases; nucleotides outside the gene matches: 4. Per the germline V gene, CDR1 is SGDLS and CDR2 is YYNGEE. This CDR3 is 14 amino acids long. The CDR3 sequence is CASSLTGSNQPQHF. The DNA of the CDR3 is TGTGCCAGCAGCCTGACAGGGTCCAATCAGCCCCAGCATTTT.

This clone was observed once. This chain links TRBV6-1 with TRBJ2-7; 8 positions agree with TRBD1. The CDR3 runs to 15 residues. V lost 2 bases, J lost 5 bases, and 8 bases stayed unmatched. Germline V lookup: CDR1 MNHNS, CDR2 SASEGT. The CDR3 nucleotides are TGTGCCAGCAGTGAAAAGGACAGGGAGAGCCACGAGCAGTACTTC. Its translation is CASSEKDRESHEQYF.

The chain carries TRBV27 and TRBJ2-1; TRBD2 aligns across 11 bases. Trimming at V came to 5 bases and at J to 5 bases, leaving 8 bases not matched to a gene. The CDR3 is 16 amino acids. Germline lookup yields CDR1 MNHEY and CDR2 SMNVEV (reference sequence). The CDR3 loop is CASSNLLAGVNNEQFF. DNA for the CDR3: TGTGCCAGCAGTAACCTACTAGCGGGAGTAAACAATGAGCAGTTCTTC.

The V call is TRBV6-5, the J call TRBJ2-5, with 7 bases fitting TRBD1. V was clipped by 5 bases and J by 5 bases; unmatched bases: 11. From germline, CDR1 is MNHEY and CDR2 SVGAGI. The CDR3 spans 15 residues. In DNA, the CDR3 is TGTGCCAGCAGTGGACCCGGGACAGCTCGGGAGACCCAGTACTTC. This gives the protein CASSGPGTARETQYF.

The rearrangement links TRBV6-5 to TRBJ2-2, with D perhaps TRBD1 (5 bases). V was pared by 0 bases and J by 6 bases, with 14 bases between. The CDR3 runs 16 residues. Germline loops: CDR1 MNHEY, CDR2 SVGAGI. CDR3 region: CASSYSTTVFSGELFF. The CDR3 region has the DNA TGTGCCAGCAGTTACTCGACGACAGTTTTTTCCGGGGAGCTGTTTTTT.

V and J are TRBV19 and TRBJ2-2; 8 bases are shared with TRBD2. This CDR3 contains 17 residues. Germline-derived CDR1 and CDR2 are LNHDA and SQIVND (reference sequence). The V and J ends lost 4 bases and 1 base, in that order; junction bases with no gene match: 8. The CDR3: CASSTSRTSQNTGELFF. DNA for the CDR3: TGTGCCAGTAGTACTAGTCGGACTAGCCAGAACACCGGGGAGCTGTTTTTT. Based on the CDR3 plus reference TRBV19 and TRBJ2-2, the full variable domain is DGGITQSPKYLFRKEGQNVTLSCEQNLNHDAMYWYRQDPGQGLRLIYYSQIVNDFQKGDIAEGYSVSREKKESFPLTVTSAQKNPTAFYLCASSTSRTSQNTGELFFGEGSRLTVL.

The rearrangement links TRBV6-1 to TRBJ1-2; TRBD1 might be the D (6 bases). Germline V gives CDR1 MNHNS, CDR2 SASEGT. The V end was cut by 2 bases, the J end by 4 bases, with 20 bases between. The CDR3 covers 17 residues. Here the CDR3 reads CASSETGSGEKGYGYTF. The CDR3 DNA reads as TGTGCCAGCAGTGAAACGGGGTCAGGGGAGAAAGGCTATGGCTACACCTTC.

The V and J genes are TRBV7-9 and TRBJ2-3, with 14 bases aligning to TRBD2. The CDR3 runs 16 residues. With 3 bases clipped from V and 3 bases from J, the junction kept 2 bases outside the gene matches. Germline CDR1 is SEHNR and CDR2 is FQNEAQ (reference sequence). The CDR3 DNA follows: TGTGCCAGCAGCTTCTGGACTAGCGGGAGGACAGATACGCAGTATTTT. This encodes CASSFWTSGRTDTQYF.

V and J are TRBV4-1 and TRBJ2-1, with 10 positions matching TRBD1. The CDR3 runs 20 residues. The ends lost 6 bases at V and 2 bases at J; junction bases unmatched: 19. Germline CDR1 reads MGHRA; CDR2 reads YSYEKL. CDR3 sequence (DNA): TGCGCCAGCAGGGAGACAGGGGGCTTCAGAGCGGGACCCACCTACAATGAGCAGTTCTTC. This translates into CASRETGGFRAGPTYNEQFF.

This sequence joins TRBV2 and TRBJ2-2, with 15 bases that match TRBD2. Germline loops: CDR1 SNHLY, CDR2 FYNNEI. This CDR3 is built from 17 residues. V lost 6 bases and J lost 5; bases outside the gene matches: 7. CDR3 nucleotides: TGTGCCAGCAGGGGGACTAGCGGGGGGCCGGGAACCGGGGAGCTGTTTTTT. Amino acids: CASRGTSGGPGTGELFF.

The CDR3 spells CASSLDSNFGDTQYF. CDR3 nucleotide sequence: TGTGCCAGCAGCTTGGATTCCAATTTCGGGGATACGCAGTATTTT. The chain carries TRBV11-2 and TRBJ2-3; D is undetermined. CDR3 length: 15 residues. V lost 3 bases and J lost 6, with 16 bases in between. Germline V gene sequence: CDR1 SGHAT, CDR2 FQNNGV.

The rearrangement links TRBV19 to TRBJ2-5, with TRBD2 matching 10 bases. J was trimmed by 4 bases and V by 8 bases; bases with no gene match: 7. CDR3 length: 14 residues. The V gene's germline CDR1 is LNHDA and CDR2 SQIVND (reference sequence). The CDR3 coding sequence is TGTGCCAGTGGAAGCGGGAGGGTTTCAGAGACCCAGTACTTC. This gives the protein CASGSGRVSETQYF.

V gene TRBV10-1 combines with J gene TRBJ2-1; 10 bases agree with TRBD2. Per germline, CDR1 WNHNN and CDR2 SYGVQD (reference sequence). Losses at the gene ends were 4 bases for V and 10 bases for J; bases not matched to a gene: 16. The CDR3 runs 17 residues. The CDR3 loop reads CASSVILAGGPSDEQFF. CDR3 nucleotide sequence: TGCGCCAGCAGTGTCATCTTAGCGGGAGGCCCCTCGGACGAGCAGTTCTTC.

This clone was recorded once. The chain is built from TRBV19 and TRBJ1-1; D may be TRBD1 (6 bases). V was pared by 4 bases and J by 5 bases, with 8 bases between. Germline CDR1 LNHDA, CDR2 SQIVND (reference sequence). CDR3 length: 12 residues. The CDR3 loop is CASSTQGTEAFF. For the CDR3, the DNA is TGTGCCAGTAGTACCCAGGGGACTGAAGCTTTCTTT.

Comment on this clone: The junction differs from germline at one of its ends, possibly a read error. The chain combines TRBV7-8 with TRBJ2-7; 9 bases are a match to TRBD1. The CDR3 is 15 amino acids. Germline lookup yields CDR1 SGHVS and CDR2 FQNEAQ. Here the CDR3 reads CASSLPRDRVPLGDF. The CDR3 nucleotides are TGTGCCAGCAGCTTACCCCGGGACAGGGTGCCCCTCGGGGACTTC.